These 20 T cell receptor beta chains were sequenced from one sample in a study of beta chain features in type 1 diabetes. Every bit of the isolated RNA underwent reverse transcription, so sequencing read expressed TCRB transcripts. TCRdb's copy holds only in-frame clones and misses some; the assay was immunoSEQ multiplex PCR. The sample holds fewer than 250,000 clones, about 70% seen once. Input material: naive CD4+ T cells from blood. These receptors came from a man in his thirties or forties in good health.

The chain couples TRBV19 to TRBJ1-5; 8 nucleotides line up with TRBD1. With 5 bases clipped from V and 2 bases from J, the junction kept 5 bases outside the gene matches. CDR1 and CDR2 (germline): LNHDA, SQIVND (reference sequence). This CDR3 contains 15 residues. In DNA, the CDR3 is TGTGCCAGTAGTCCCATGGACAGGGGCAATCAGCCCCAGCATTTT. Encoded protein: CASSPMDRGNQPQHF.

The chain couples TRBV28 to TRBJ2-2, with D perhaps matching TRBD2 (5 bases). The V end was cut by 5 bases, the J end by 4 bases, with 14 bases between. Germline V gives CDR1 MDHEN, CDR2 SYDVKM. The CDR3 consists of 15 residues. The CDR3 bases are TGTGCCAGCAGTCCACCACTAGTTTTCACCGGGGAGCTGTTTTTT. Translation gives CASSPPLVFTGELFF. Supplemented by reference TRBV28 and TRBJ2-2, the full variable domain reads DVKVTQSSRYLVKRTGEKVFLECVQDMDHENMFWYRQDPGLGLRLIYFSYDVKMKEKGDIPEGYSVSREKKERFSLILESASTNQTSMYLCASSPPLVFTGELFFGEGSRLTVL.

The V gene is TRBV30, the J gene TRBJ2-7; no clear D gene. CDR1 is GTSNPN, CDR2 SVGIG, per germline (reference sequence). Trimming stripped 0 bases from V and 9 bases from J, with 9 bases between. The CDR3 has 11 amino acids. The CDR3 DNA reads as TGTGCCTGGAGTGTACAAGTAAGGCAGTACTTC. It encodes CAWSVQVRQYF. Full variable domain (outside the CDR3, taken from reference TRBV30 and TRBJ2-7): SQTIHQWPATLVQPVGSPLSLECTVEGTSNPNLYWYRQAAGRGLQLLFYSVGIGQISSEVPQNLSASRPQDRQFILSSKKLLLSDSGFYLCAWSVQVRQYFGPGTRLTVT.

Details on this clone: Other DNA sequences in this sample translate to the same CDR3. The chain employs TRBV30 and TRBJ1-1; the D is unclear. CDR1 is GTSNPN, CDR2 SVGIG, per germline (reference sequence). The CDR3 is 13 residues long. Between the trimmed V and J ends, which lost 0 bases and 2 bases, there was a span of 7 bases. The CDR3 DNA reads as TGTGCCTGGAGTGTTAGGGAAAACACTGAAGCTTTCTTT. It codes for CAWSVRENTEAFF.

The chain recombines TRBV7-8 with TRBJ1-6; D is unresolved. Per germline, CDR1 SGHVS and CDR2 FQNEAQ. Trimming pared 5 bases from V and 6 bases from J, leaving 5 bases between. This CDR3 region has 12 residues. The CDR3 here is CASSHSNSPLHF. The CDR3, as DNA: TGTGCCAGCAGCCACAGTAATTCACCCCTCCACTTT.

The CDR3 loop is CASFPGQGTSPLHF. CDR3 nucleotides: TGTGCCAGTTTCCCGGGACAGGGGACCTCACCCCTCCACTTT. The chain has TRBV6-1 and TRBJ1-6, with 10 bases identical to TRBD1. CDR3 length: 14 amino acids. Unmatched junction bases numbered 9, after V lost 9 bases and J lost 10 bases. Germline CDR1 reads MNHNS; CDR2 reads SASEGT.

CDR3 sequence (DNA): TGTGCCAGCAGCCAAGATATTGTCGTGGCGGGGGGGCTAGCGGGCACAGATACGCAGTATTTT. As protein: CASSQDIVVAGGLAGTDTQYF. J is TRBJ2-3 and V is TRBV4-2; TRBD2 agrees at 9 bases. The CDR3 spans 21 residues. The germline V gene encodes CDR1 LGHNA and CDR2 YNFKEQ. V dropped 0 bases and J dropped 1; count of bases not matched to a gene: 17.

DNA of the CDR3: TGTGCCATCACTCCCGGGGTGGGCACTGAAGCTTTCTTT. Translating it yields CAITPGVGTEAFF. J is TRBJ1-1 and V is TRBV10-3; D remains ambiguous. Germline CDR1 is ENHRY and CDR2 is SYGVKD. The CDR3 sequence is 13 residues long. With 7 bases removed from V and 4 bases from J, the gap between germline ends came to 13 bases.

This clone was observed a handful of times. This chain connects TRBV25-1 to TRBJ1-6; D remains unclear. Germline V lookup: CDR1 MGHDK, CDR2 SYGVNS. The germline V and J ends were trimmed by 2 bases and 4 bases, with 6 bases remaining between them. The CDR3 runs to 14 residues. DNA of the CDR3: TGTGCCAGCAGTGAAGCCCGGTATAATTCACCCCTCCACTTT. This sequence encodes CASSEARYNSPLHF.

J is TRBJ2-1 and V is TRBV6-6; D is possibly TRBD1 or TRBD2 (5 bases each). The V end was cut by 6 bases, the J end by 4 bases, with 16 bases between. This CDR3 spans 15 amino acids. The germline V gene has CDR1 MNHNY and CDR2 SVGAGI (reference sequence). The CDR3 nucleotides are TGTGCCAGCAGCCCCTTGAGGGGAAAGTACAATGAGCAGTTCTTC. Its protein product is CASSPLRGKYNEQFF.

To note about this clone: This sample includes further DNA sequences coding for the same CDR3. For the CDR3, the DNA is TGCAGCGTTGGACTAGCCAGCTCCTACAATGAGCAGTTCTTC. This codes for CSVGLASSYNEQFF. The chain is built from TRBV29-1 and TRBJ2-1; TRBD2 matches at 7 bases. Looked up from germline, CDR1 is SQVTM and CDR2 is ANQGSEA. The V segment lost 4 bases and the J segment 0 bases; nucleotides outside the gene matches: 3. The CDR3 spans 14 residues.

The V call is TRBV30, the J call TRBJ1-2; a possible D gene is TRBD1 (5 bases). The CDR3 is 12 residues long. Trimming took 2 bases from V and 8 from J, leaving 12 bases between them. Germline values: CDR1 GTSNPN, CDR2 SVGIG (reference sequence). CDR3 nucleotides: TGTGCCTGGAGTAGTCGAGGGGCCGGCTACACCTTC. Its protein product is CAWSSRGAGYTF.

This chain links TRBV30 with TRBJ1-2; D possibly corresponds to TRBD1 (5 bases). Germline V gives CDR1 GTSNPN, CDR2 SVGIG (reference sequence). The germline V and J ends were trimmed by 0 bases and 5 bases, with 10 bases remaining between them. The CDR3 covers 13 residues. The CDR3 region is CAWSVPRVYGYTF. The CDR3 DNA reads TGTGCCTGGAGTGTTCCCAGGGTTTATGGCTACACCTTC. Combining the CDR3 with reference TRBV30 and TRBJ1-2 gives the whole variable domain SQTIHQWPATLVQPVGSPLSLECTVEGTSNPNLYWYRQAAGRGLQLLFYSVGIGQISSEVPQNLSASRPQDRQFILSSKKLLLSDSGFYLCAWSVPRVYGYTFGSGTRLTVV.

The chain recombines TRBV7-2 with TRBJ1-2; no reliable D call. CDR3 length: 15 residues. CDR1 and CDR2 from the germline V gene are SGHTA and FQGNSA. V was clipped by 2 bases and J by 4 bases, with 14 bases between them. CDR3 sequence (DNA): TGTGCCAGCAGCTTACTTGGAGATGGGAGCTATGGCTACACCTTC. Residues: CASSLLGDGSYGYTF.

CDR3 loop: CASSPLSGELFF. The CDR3, as DNA: TGTGCCAGCAGTCCCCTCTCCGGGGAGCTGTTTTTT. The chain couples TRBV2 to TRBJ2-2; D ambiguous. Trimming pared 5 bases from V and 6 bases from J, leaving 7 bases between. Germline CDR1 reads SNHLY; CDR2 reads FYNNEI. The CDR3 is made up of 12 amino acids.

This clone occurred a few times. The chain has TRBV29-1 and TRBJ2-1; TRBD1 aligns across 11 bases. CDR3 size: 16 residues. The ends lost 4 bases at V and 0 bases at J; junction bases unmatched: 5. Per germline, CDR1 SQVTM and CDR2 ANQGSEA. Here the CDR3 reads CSVAMGQGGSYNEQFF. DNA for the CDR3: TGCAGCGTTGCCATGGGACAGGGGGGCTCCTACAATGAGCAGTTCTTC.

J is TRBJ2-6 and V is TRBV29-1; D is undetermined. With 3 bases removed from V and 2 bases from J, the gap between germline ends came to 5 bases. There are 13 residues in the CDR3. CDR1 is SQVTM and CDR2 is ANQGSEA in the germline V gene. CDR3 in amino acids: CSVEGPGANVLTF. The CDR3 region has the DNA TGCAGCGTTGAGGGCCCTGGGGCCAACGTCCTGACTTTC.

This clone was detected only a few times. The chain combines TRBV4-3 with TRBJ2-6; D is ambiguous. The CDR3 loop spans 19 amino acids. Trimming removed 1 base at V and 0 bases at J, with 16 bases between. Germline values: CDR1 LGHNA, CDR2 YSLEER. The CDR3 DNA sequence: TGCGCCAGCAGCCAAGGTCTGTACGGCCAGAGCTCTGGGGCCAACGTCCTGACTTTC. It is translated as CASSQGLYGQSSGANVLTF.

This chain uses TRBV30 with TRBJ1-2, with D possibly being TRBD1 (6 bases). CDR3 size: 12 residues. From germline, CDR1 is GTSNPN and CDR2 SVGIG (reference sequence). V lost 0 bases and J 8 bases, leaving 10 bases between the germline ends. CDR3 coding DNA: TGTGCCTGGAGTGTTGGACAGTGGGGCTACACCTTC. Residues: CAWSVGQWGYTF.

This clone was found a few times. The same CDR3 is also encoded by other DNA sequences in this sample. V is TRBV2 and J is TRBJ1-1; the D is unclear. V lost 4 bases, J lost 1 base, and 7 bases lay in between. Per germline, CDR1 SNHLY and CDR2 FYNNEI. This CDR3 is 13 amino acids long. The CDR3 here is CASSGEGNTEAFF. The CDR3 DNA sequence: TGTGCCAGCAGTGGCGAGGGGAACACTGAAGCTTTCTTT.